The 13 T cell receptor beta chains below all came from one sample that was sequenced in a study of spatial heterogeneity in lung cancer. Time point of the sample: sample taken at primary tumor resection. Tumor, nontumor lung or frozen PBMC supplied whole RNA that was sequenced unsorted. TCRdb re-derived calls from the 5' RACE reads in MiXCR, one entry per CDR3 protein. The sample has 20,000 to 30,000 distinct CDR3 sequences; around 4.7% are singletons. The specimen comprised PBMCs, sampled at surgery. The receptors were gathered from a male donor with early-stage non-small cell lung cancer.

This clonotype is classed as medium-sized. CDR3 nucleotide sequence: TGTGCCAGCAGCCCCACCCCGGTTAGCAATCAGCCCCAGCATTTT. Protein product: CASSPTPVSNQPQHF. The chain has TRBV9 and TRBJ1-5, with no clear D. Germline CDR1 reads SGDLS; CDR2 reads YYNGEE. The germline V and J ends were trimmed by 4 bases and 0 bases, with 11 bases remaining between them. The CDR3 extends over 15 amino acids.

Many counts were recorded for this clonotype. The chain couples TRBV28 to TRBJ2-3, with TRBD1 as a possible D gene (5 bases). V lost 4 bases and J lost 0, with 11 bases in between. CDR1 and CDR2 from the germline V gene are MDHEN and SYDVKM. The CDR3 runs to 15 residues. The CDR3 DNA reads TGTGCCAGCAGTTATGACAGAGACAGCACAGATACGCAGTATTTT. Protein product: CASSYDRDSTDTQYF.

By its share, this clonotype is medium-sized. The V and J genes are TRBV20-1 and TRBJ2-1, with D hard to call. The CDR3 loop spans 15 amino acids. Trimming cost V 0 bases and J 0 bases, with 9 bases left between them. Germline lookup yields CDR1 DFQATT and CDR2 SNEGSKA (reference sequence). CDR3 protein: CSARDGRISYNEQFF. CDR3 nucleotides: TGCAGTGCTAGAGATGGACGCATCTCCTACAATGAGCAGTTCTTC.

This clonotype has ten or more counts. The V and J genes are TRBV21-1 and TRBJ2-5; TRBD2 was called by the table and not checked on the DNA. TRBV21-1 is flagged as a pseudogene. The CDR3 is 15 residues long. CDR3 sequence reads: CASSKVGGARETQYF. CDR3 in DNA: TGTGCCAGCAGCAAAGTCGGGGGGGCCCGAGAGACCCAGTACTTC.

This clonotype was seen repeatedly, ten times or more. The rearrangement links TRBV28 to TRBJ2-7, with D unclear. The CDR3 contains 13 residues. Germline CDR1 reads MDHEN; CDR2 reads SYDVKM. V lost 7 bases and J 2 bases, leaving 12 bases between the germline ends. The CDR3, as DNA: TGTGCCAGCAAAACTGGGCCACCCTACGAGCAGTACTTC. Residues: CASKTGPPYEQYF.

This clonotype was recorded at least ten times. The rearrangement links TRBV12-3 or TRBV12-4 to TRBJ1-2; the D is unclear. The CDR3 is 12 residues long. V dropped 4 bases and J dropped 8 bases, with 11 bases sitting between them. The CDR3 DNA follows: TGTGCCAGCAGTTCAACCACAAACGGCTACACCTTC. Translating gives CASSSTTNGYTF.

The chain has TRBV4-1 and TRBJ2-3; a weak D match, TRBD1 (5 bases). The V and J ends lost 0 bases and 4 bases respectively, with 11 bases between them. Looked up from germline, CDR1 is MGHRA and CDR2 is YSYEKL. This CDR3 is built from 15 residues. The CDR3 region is CASSQENRPPDTQYF. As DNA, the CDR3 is TGCGCCAGCAGCCAAGAAAACAGGCCCCCAGATACGCAGTATTTT.

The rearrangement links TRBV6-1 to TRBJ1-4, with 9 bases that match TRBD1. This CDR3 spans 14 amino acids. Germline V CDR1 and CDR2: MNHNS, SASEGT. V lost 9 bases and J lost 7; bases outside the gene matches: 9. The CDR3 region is CASTPGTGFEKLFF. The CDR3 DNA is TGTGCCAGTACCCCCGGGACAGGGTTTGAAAAACTGTTTTTT.

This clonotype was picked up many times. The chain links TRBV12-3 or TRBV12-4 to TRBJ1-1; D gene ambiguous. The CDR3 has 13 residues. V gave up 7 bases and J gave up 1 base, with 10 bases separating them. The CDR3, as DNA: TGTGCCAGCACTATAGTCCAGAACACTGAAGCTTTCTTT. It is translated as CASTIVQNTEAFF.

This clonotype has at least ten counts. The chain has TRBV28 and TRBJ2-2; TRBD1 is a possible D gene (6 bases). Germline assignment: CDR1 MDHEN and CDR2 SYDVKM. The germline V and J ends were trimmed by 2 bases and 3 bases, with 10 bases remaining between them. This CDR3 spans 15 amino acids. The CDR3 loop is CASSLPTGYTGELFF. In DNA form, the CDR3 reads TGTGCCAGCAGTTTACCCACAGGGTACACCGGGGAGCTGTTTTTT. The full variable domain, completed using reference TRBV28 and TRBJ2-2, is DVKVTQSSRYLVKRTGEKVFLECVQDMDHENMFWYRQDPGLGLRLIYFSYDVKMKEKGDIPEGYSVSREKKERFSLILESASTNQTSMYLCASSLPTGYTGELFFGEGSRLTVL.

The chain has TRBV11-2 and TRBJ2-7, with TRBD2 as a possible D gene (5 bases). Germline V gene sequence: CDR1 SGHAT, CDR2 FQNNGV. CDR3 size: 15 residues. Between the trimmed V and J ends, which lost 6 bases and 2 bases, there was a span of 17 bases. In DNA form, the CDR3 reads TGTGCCAGCAGAAGACCGGGAACTAGGACCTACGAGCAGTACTTC. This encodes CASRRPGTRTYEQYF.

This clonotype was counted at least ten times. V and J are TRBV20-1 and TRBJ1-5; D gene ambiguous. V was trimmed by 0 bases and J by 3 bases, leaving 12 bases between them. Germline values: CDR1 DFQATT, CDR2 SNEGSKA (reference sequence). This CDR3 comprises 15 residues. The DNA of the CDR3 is TGCAGTGCTAGAGATGGGTCCCCATTCAATCAGCCCCAGCATTTT. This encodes CSARDGSPFNQPQHF.

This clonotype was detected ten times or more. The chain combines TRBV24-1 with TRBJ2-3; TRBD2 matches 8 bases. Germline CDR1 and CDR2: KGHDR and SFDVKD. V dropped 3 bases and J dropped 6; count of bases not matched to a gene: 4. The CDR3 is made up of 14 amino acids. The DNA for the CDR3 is TGTGCCACCAGTGATGTAGCGGGGCGCGATACGCAGTATTTT. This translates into CATSDVAGRDTQYF.